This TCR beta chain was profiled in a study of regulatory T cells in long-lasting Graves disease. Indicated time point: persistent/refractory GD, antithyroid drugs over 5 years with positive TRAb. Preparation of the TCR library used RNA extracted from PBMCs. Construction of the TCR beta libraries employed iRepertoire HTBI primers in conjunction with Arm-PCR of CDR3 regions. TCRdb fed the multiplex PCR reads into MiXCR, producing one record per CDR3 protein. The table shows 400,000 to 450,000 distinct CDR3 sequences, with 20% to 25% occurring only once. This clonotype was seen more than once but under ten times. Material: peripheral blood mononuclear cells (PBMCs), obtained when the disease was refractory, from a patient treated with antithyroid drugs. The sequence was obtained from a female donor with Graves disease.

CDR3 in DNA: TGTGCCAGCAGTTTATCAGTGCGGGAGGGGGTCCTTTTTAAAGAGACCCAGTACTTC. Encoded protein: CASSLSVREGVLFKETQYF. The chain has TRBV27 and TRBJ2-5; the match to TRBD2 covers 9 bases. Germline V gene sequence: CDR1 MNHEY, CDR2 SMNVEV (reference sequence). The junction had 14 bases not matched to a gene; V was cut back by 0 bases and J by 3 bases. This CDR3 contains 19 residues.